These 26 T cell receptor beta chains were sequenced from one sample in a study of T cell responses to AZD1222 COVID-19 vaccine. The protocol was immunoSEQ multiplex PCR, while the TCRdb copy is restricted to in-frame clones and leaves out a portion. The sample has 100,000 to 150,000 clones, more than 85% seen once; the top ten hold 5% to 6.5%. The sequenced sample was peripheral blood, obtained on day 0 of AZD1222 vaccination. The receptor source for this set is an adult in good health.

This chain links TRBV7-2 with TRBJ2-5; D perhaps matches TRBD1 (5 bases). The CDR3 consists of 16 residues. Trimming pared 3 bases from V and 5 bases from J, leaving 19 bases between. Germline CDR1 SGHTA, CDR2 FQGNSA. CDR3 protein: CASSLGPLQVGETQYF. Written as DNA, the CDR3 is TGTGCCAGCAGCTTGGGCCCCTTACAGGTTGGGGAGACCCAGTACTTC.

The J gene is TRBJ2-1, the V gene TRBV5-1, with TRBD2 matching over 10 bases. V was pared by 0 bases and J by 4 bases, with 10 bases of the junction left unmatched. The CDR3 is 18 residues long. CDR1 is SGHRS and CDR2 is YFSETQ in the germline V gene. The CDR3: CASSLARLAGSHYNEQFF. In DNA form, the CDR3 reads TGCGCCAGCAGCTTGGCCAGACTAGCGGGTTCCCATTACAATGAGCAGTTCTTC.

The chain has TRBV3-1 (or the pseudogene TRBV3-2) and TRBJ1-6; 8 positions agree with TRBD1. The V segment lost 4 bases and the J segment 7 bases; nucleotides outside the gene matches: 3. Germline V CDR1 and CDR2: LGHDT, YNNKEL (reference sequence). CDR3 length: 14 amino acids. The CDR3 nucleotides are TGTGCCAGCAGCCCGACAGGGGCGAATTCACCCCTCCACTTT. Its translation: CASSPTGANSPLHF.

V is TRBV6-5 and J is TRBJ1-2, with TRBD1 as a possible D gene (5 bases). CDR3 size: 12 residues. V lost 2 bases and J lost 8, with 9 bases in between. Germline V gene lookup returns CDR1 MNHEY and CDR2 SVGAGI. The CDR3 DNA is TGTGCCAGCAGTTACAAGGGGAGCGGCTACACCTTC. It codes for CASSYKGSGYTF.

This clone was seen just once. The chain recombines TRBV10-3 with TRBJ2-1; D perhaps matches TRBD2 (5 bases). Between the trimmed V and J ends, which lost 3 bases and 0 bases, there was a span of 15 bases. The CDR3 is 17 amino acids. The V gene's germline CDR1 is ENHRY and CDR2 SYGVKD. DNA of the CDR3: TGTGCCATCAGTGATCCCAAGGAACGGGGCTCCTACAATGAGCAGTTCTTC. It yields the protein CAISDPKERGSYNEQFF.

The chain couples TRBV7-9 to TRBJ2-5, with TRBD1 matching 7 bases. The CDR3 spans 13 residues. Trimming took 1 base from V and 5 from J; bases not matched to a gene: 1. CDR1 and CDR2 (germline): SEHNR, FQNEAQ (reference sequence). The CDR3 DNA follows: TGTGCCAGCAGCTTAGAACAGGGGGAGACCCAGTACTTC. Amino acid sequence: CASSLEQGETQYF.

This clone was detected only a few times. The chain uses TRBV2 and TRBJ1-2; TRBD1 agrees at 7 bases. Germline values: CDR1 SNHLY, CDR2 FYNNEI. Trimming cost V 5 bases and J 6 bases; bases outside gene matches: 6. The CDR3 spans 13 residues. For the CDR3, the DNA is TGTGCCAGCAGTCTCGGGACAGTAGATGGCTACACCTTC. This translates into CASSLGTVDGYTF.

This clone appeared once. The chain couples TRBV5-1 to TRBJ2-3, with a tentative D call TRBD1 (5 bases). With 4 bases removed from V and 5 bases from J, the gap between germline ends came to 14 bases. Germline V gene lookup returns CDR1 SGHRS and CDR2 YFSETQ. The CDR3 consists of 14 residues. This chain's CDR3 is CASSPLRAEDTQYF. The CDR3 bases are TGCGCCAGCAGCCCGCTCAGGGCGGAAGATACGCAGTATTTT.

The V gene is TRBV19, the J gene TRBJ1-6; D uncertain. V was shortened by 7 bases and J by 10 bases, with 14 bases between the two germline ends. Germline loops: CDR1 LNHDA, CDR2 SQIVND (reference sequence). The CDR3 is 13 amino acids. The CDR3 here is CASTDRLKSPLHF. The CDR3 bases are TGTGCCAGTACGGACCGCCTGAAGTCACCCCTCCACTTT.

This CDR3 reads CASSTFSGRNQPQHF. The CDR3 DNA is TGTGCCAGCAGCACCTTTTCAGGACGCAATCAGCCCCAGCATTTT. The rearrangement uses TRBV21-1 and TRBJ1-5. TRBV21-1 is a known pseudogene. This CDR3 is built from 15 residues.

V usage is TRBV6-5 and J usage is TRBJ1-2; no clear D. V gave up 0 bases and J gave up 8 bases, with 10 bases separating them. This CDR3 is built from 13 residues. The germline V gene has CDR1 MNHEY and CDR2 SVGAGI. The CDR3 loop reads CASSYSGREGYTF. DNA of the CDR3: TGTGCCAGCAGTTACTCGGGTCGGGAAGGCTACACCTTC.

The J gene is TRBJ2-2, the V gene TRBV4-3, with TRBD2 matching over 10 bases. The CDR3 totals 16 residues. CDR1 is LGHNA, CDR2 YSLEER, per germline. The trim removed 1 base at V and 7 bases at J, leaving 6 bases unmatched. Here the CDR3 reads CASSQGLAGDGGELFF. The CDR3 DNA is TGCGCCAGCAGCCAAGGGCTAGCGGGAGACGGCGGGGAGCTGTTTTTT.

This clone has a single count. The chain recombines TRBV30 with TRBJ1-2; D ambiguous. CDR1 GTSNPN and CDR2 SVGIG come from the germline V gene (reference sequence). V was clipped by 2 bases and J by 0 bases, with 7 bases between them. This CDR3 has 13 residues. This CDR3 reads CAWSKGANYGYTF. The CDR3 nucleotides read TGTGCCTGGAGTAAAGGCGCTAACTATGGCTACACCTTC.

The chain couples TRBV9 to TRBJ2-7; D may be TRBD1 (6 bases). The CDR3 is 15 amino acids. V lost 2 bases and J 5 bases, leaving 17 bases between the germline ends. Germline V gene lookup returns CDR1 SGDLS and CDR2 YYNGEE. The CDR3: CASSVSGQGNNEQYF. CDR3 nucleotides: TGTGCCAGCAGCGTCTCTGGTCAGGGGAACAACGAGCAGTACTTC.

The gene calls are TRBV29-1 and TRBJ1-1; D remains ambiguous. V was clipped by 7 bases and J by 3 bases, with 12 bases between them. The CDR3 extends over 12 amino acids. Germline CDR1 SQVTM, CDR2 ANQGSEA. CDR3: CSARLSDTEAFF. In nucleotides, the CDR3 is TGCAGCGCCCGGTTGTCGGACACTGAAGCTTTCTTT.

This rearrangement joins TRBV4-2 to TRBJ1-2; TRBD1 matches 8 bases. J was trimmed by 4 bases and V by 0 bases; bases with no gene match: 16. This CDR3 has 19 amino acids. The germline V gene has CDR1 LGHNA and CDR2 YNFKEQ. The CDR3 region is CASSQDLLVGPGGGYGYTF. The CDR3 region has the DNA TGTGCCAGCAGCCAAGATCTCTTGGTTGGGCCAGGGGGCGGCTATGGCTACACCTTC.

The CDR3 coding sequence is TGCGCCAGCAGCCAAGATTGGCTCGTTTCGGGCGACTATGGCTACACCTTC. This codes for CASSQDWLVSGDYGYTF. The chain uses TRBV4-3 and TRBJ1-2; D ambiguous. The CDR3 contains 17 residues. The germline V gene has CDR1 LGHNA and CDR2 YSLEER. V shed 0 bases and J shed 3 bases, with 17 bases lying between them.

The genes are TRBV7-9 and TRBJ2-1, with D unresolved. The CDR3 has 16 residues. In germline, CDR1 is SEHNR, CDR2 FQNEAQ (reference sequence). V shed 7 bases and J shed 12 bases, with 28 bases lying between them. CDR3 residues: CASTPLAYADQAGQFF. Here the CDR3 DNA reads TGTGCCAGCACCCCTTTAGCATACGCGGATCAAGCCGGGCAGTTCTTC.

This chain uses TRBV27 with TRBJ1-1; a weak D match, TRBD1 (5 bases). The germline V gene encodes CDR1 MNHEY and CDR2 SMNVEV (reference sequence). V was cut by 7 bases and J by 4 bases, with 13 bases left in between. CDR3 length: 13 residues. CDR3 bases: TGTGCCAGCATAGGAGCGAGGGGCACTGAAGCTTTCTTT. Translation gives CASIGARGTEAFF.

The chain links TRBV14 to TRBJ1-6; D remains ambiguous. CDR1 is SGHDN and CDR2 is FVKESK in the germline V gene. This CDR3 has 13 residues. The V end lost 0 bases, the J end lost 9 bases, and 6 bases lay between the germline ends. CDR3 in amino acids: CASSQDLLSPLHF. The CDR3 DNA sequence: TGTGCCAGCAGCCAAGATCTTCTTTCACCCCTCCACTTT.

The chain recombines TRBV5-1 with TRBJ1-1; the D is unclear. V lost 4 bases to trimming and J lost 2 bases, with 9 bases between them. The CDR3 covers 13 residues. Germline CDR1 and CDR2: SGHRS and YFSETQ. The CDR3 DNA sequence: TGCGCCAGCAGCGCCAATGAAAACACTGAAGCTTTCTTT. Its translation is CASSANENTEAFF. Full variable domain (rest looked up from reference TRBV5-1 and TRBJ1-1): KAGVTQTPRYLIKTRGQQVTLSCSPISGHRSVSWYQQTPGQGLQFLFEYFSETQRNKGNFPGRFSGRQFSNSRSEMNVSTLELGDSALYLCASSANENTEAFFGQGTRLTVV.

This clone was detected only once. The chain recombines TRBV5-1 with TRBJ2-7; 9 bases fit TRBD1. This CDR3 has 14 amino acids. Germline CDR1 reads SGHRS; CDR2 reads YFSETQ. The V gene end was trimmed by 0 bases and the J gene end by 5 bases; junction bases not matched to a gene: 3. CDR3 loop: CASSLGTGAHEQYF. As DNA, the CDR3 is TGCGCCAGCAGCTTGGGGACAGGGGCCCACGAGCAGTACTTC.

The CDR3 region is CASSQGNNYGYTF. The CDR3 nucleotides are TGCGCCAGCAGCCAAGGGAATAACTATGGCTACACCTTC. The rearrangement joins TRBV4-1 to TRBJ1-2; D not certain. This CDR3 has 13 residues. V was cut by 1 base and J by 1 base, with 4 bases left in between. Germline values: CDR1 MGHRA, CDR2 YSYEKL.

The table lists this clone with a count of one. The chain employs TRBV10-3 and TRBJ2-2; D remains unclear. Trimming stripped 8 bases from V and 3 bases from J, with 4 bases between. Germline V gene sequence: CDR1 ENHRY, CDR2 SYGVKD. CDR3 length: 11 amino acids. CDR3 DNA: TGTGCCATCGGGGACACCGGGGAGCTGTTTTTT. This sequence encodes CAIGDTGELFF.

The chain couples TRBV7-6 to TRBJ2-2; 11 bases agree with TRBD2. Germline V gene lookup returns CDR1 SGHVS and CDR2 FNYEAQ. J was trimmed by 1 base and V by 5 bases; bases with no gene match: 12. This CDR3 spans 19 amino acids. The CDR3 nucleotides are TGTGCCAGCAGCGGAACTAGCGGGAGTCTTTATGAGAACACCGGGGAGCTGTTTTTT. Encoded protein: CASSGTSGSLYENTGELFF. The whole variable domain, remainder taken from reference TRBV7-6 and TRBJ2-2, is GAGVSQSPRYKVTKRGQDVALRCDPISGHVSLYWYRQALGQGPEFLTYFNYEAQQDKSGLPNDRFSAERPEGSISTLTIQRTEQRDSAMYRCASSGTSGSLYENTGELFFGEGSRLTVL.

The chain recombines TRBV18 with TRBJ2-7, with 11 bases identical to TRBD1. The CDR3 spans 15 residues. CDR1 is KGHSH, CDR2 LQKENI, per germline. J lost 2 bases, V lost 2 bases, and 2 bases had no gene match. CDR3 nucleotide sequence: TGTGCCAGCTCACCAAGGGGACAGGGGGCCTACGAGCAGTACTTC. Protein product: CASSPRGQGAYEQYF.